A single sample gave rise to the 9 T cell receptor beta chains below, sequenced in a study of shared clonotypes between healthy human individuals. Libraries were prepared by immunoSEQ multiplex PCR; TCRdb keeps only in-frame clonotypes and omits some of them. The data hold millions of clones, with about 95% observed a single time. Naive CD8 cells lacked CD45RO and underwent positive selection for CCR7, leaving out terminally differentiated effector memory CD45RA+ cells. The sample taken for sequencing was naive CD8+ T cells sorted from blood. Every receptor here comes from a man aged 18 to 30 in good health.

V gene TRBV28 combines with J gene TRBJ1-2; TRBD1 agrees at 8 bases. The germline gives CDR1 MDHEN, CDR2 SYDVKM. The ends lost 5 bases at V and 4 bases at J; junction bases unmatched: 3. The CDR3 has 13 amino acids. This chain's CDR3 is CASSATGGYGYTF. Here the CDR3 DNA reads TGTGCCAGCAGTGCCACAGGGGGCTATGGCTACACCTTC.

The chain uses TRBV30 and TRBJ1-6; no clear D gene. The CDR3 is made up of 14 amino acids. V lost 5 bases, J lost 3 bases, and 11 bases lay in between. Germline V gene sequence: CDR1 GTSNPN, CDR2 SVGIG (reference sequence). CDR3 bases: TGTGCCTGGCGATCGGACGACTATAATTCACCCCTCCACTTT. It is translated as CAWRSDDYNSPLHF.

This clone has only one observation. This sequence joins TRBV5-3 and TRBJ1-1; D is unclear. TRBV5-3 is assigned to the ORF class and has an uncertain function. V lost 4 bases and J lost 6, with 10 bases in between. This CDR3 has 12 residues. The CDR3 DNA is TGTGCCAGAAGCCTAGGGAGCCCTGAAGCTTTCTTT. Its translation: CARSLGSPEAFF.

The V gene is TRBV14, the J gene TRBJ1-2; 9 nucleotides agree with TRBD1. The length of the CDR3 is 18 residues. V dropped 4 bases and J dropped 3; count of bases not matched to a gene: 15. The V gene's germline CDR1 is SGHDN and CDR2 FVKESK. CDR3 loop: CASSPPSDRGIRDYGYTF. CDR3 DNA: TGTGCCAGCAGCCCACCTTCCGACAGGGGGATAAGGGACTATGGCTACACCTTC.

The gene calls are TRBV10-2 and TRBJ2-3, with 9 nucleotides matching TRBD2. Trimming at V came to 10 bases and at J to 1 base, leaving 15 bases not matched to a gene. This CDR3 is 17 amino acids long. Germline lookup yields CDR1 WSHSY and CDR2 SAAADI. In nucleotides, the CDR3 is TGCGCCACCTTTGAGGCGGGAGGGCCGAGGGGCACAGATACGCAGTATTTT. Translation: CATFEAGGPRGTDTQYF.

Concerning this clone itself: Other DNA variants within this sample encode the same CDR3. The chain carries TRBV27 and TRBJ2-7; D gene uncertain. With 3 bases removed from V and 1 base from J, the gap between germline ends came to 7 bases. The CDR3 sequence is 13 residues long. In germline, CDR1 is MNHEY, CDR2 SMNVEV (reference sequence). The CDR3 DNA reads as TGTGCCAGCAGTTTCCATTCTTCCTACGAGCAGTACTTC. Protein: CASSFHSSYEQYF.

The CDR3 protein is CASSRTGDEAFF. The CDR3 coding sequence is TGCGCCAGCAGCCGTACGGGGGATGAGGCTTTCTTT. The chain combines TRBV4-1 with TRBJ1-1; D possibly corresponds to TRBD1 (5 bases). Germline V lookup: CDR1 MGHRA, CDR2 YSYEKL. There are 12 residues in the CDR3. The V gene lost 4 bases and the J gene lost 11 bases, with 14 bases spanning the gap.

The CDR3 DNA reads as TGTGCCAGCGGGCTCGTGGGGGCGGCGATGAACACTGAAGCTTTCTTT. Amino acid sequence: CASGLVGAAMNTEAFF. The chain joins TRBV27 to TRBJ1-1; tentative D call: TRBD1 (6 bases). Germline V lookup: CDR1 MNHEY, CDR2 SMNVEV (reference sequence). Trimming left V 8 bases short and J 0 bases short, with 19 bases between. The CDR3 covers 16 residues.

The CDR3 loop reads CASSQRDLSKNIQYF. The CDR3 DNA sequence: TGCGCCAGCAGCCAGAGGGACTTAAGCAAAAACATTCAGTACTTC. This chain uses TRBV4-1 with TRBJ2-4; the D gene is possibly TRBD2 (6 bases). Germline V lookup: CDR1 MGHRA, CDR2 YSYEKL. V lost 3 bases to trimming and J lost 3 bases, with 12 bases between them. There are 15 residues in the CDR3.